The next 17 T cell receptor beta chains were all read from a single sample in a study of blood T cells in healthy people across ages. A second PCR of about 7 to 11 cycles used a sample-barcoded 5' primer and a J-beta primer mix. Each CDR3 protein is one row after TCRdb ran MiXCR on the 5' RACE reads. The table has roughly 1.5 million distinct CDR3 sequences, approximately 43% seen once. The sequencing input was blood. These receptors came from a woman aged 18-29 years in good health.

This clonotype showed up many times. The genes are TRBV6-2 or TRBV6-3 and TRBJ2-7; D is possibly TRBD1 or TRBD2 (5 bases each). Germline V gene data show CDR1 as MNHEY and CDR2 as SVGEGT. Trimming stripped 5 bases from V and 4 bases from J, with 12 bases between. The CDR3 has 13 residues. CDR3: CASSRGSLYEQYF. CDR3 in DNA: TGTGCCAGCAGTCGGGGCAGCCTTTACGAGCAGTACTTC.

V usage is TRBV7-3 and J usage is TRBJ2-1, with TRBD1 as a possible D gene (5 bases). CDR1 and CDR2 from the germline V gene are SGHTA and FQGTGA. This CDR3 contains 16 residues. Trimming pared 4 bases from V and 7 bases from J, leaving 20 bases between. The CDR3 spells CASSSRQRGKGNEQFF. The CDR3 DNA reads as TGTGCCAGCAGCTCTAGACAAAGGGGAAAGGGGAATGAGCAGTTCTTC.

Only a few counts were recorded for this clonotype. This chain connects TRBV4-2 to TRBJ1-2; D uncertain. V shed 2 bases and J shed 7 bases, with 14 bases lying between them. Germline assignment: CDR1 LGHNA and CDR2 YNFKEQ. The CDR3 is 14 amino acids. The CDR3 region has the DNA TGTGCCAGCAGCCAACAGTTTCCGGAGGGTGGCTACACCTTC. Amino acids: CASSQQFPEGGYTF.

The chain uses TRBV7-2 and TRBJ1-1; 7 bases line up with TRBD1. With V trimmed by 4 bases and J by 8 bases, 13 bases remained unmatched. The CDR3 totals 15 residues. The V gene's germline CDR1 is SGHTA and CDR2 FQGNSA. CDR3 residues: CASSYMGQPDGEAFF. In DNA form, the CDR3 reads TGTGCCAGCAGCTACATGGGACAGCCAGATGGCGAAGCTTTCTTT.

This clonotype was seen more than once but under ten times. The gene calls are TRBV19 and TRBJ2-7, with D perhaps given as TRBD1 or TRBD2 (5 bases each). Germline V gene sequence: CDR1 LNHDA, CDR2 SQIVND (reference sequence). This CDR3 comprises 14 residues. V lost 3 bases and J lost 3, with 12 bases in between. Here the CDR3 DNA reads TGTGCCAGTAGTATTGTCGGGGCGAGCTACGAGCAGTACTTC. As protein: CASSIVGASYEQYF.

The V and J genes are TRBV11-2 and TRBJ2-7; D is possibly TRBD1 (6 bases). The germline CDR1 and CDR2 sequences are SGHAT and FQNNGV. Between the trimmed V and J ends, which lost 1 base and 1 base, there was a span of 11 bases. The CDR3 consists of 15 residues. DNA of the CDR3: TGTGCCAGCAGCTTAGGTCCGGACAGTTCCTACGAGCAGTACTTC. The encoded protein is CASSLGPDSSYEQYF.

The V and J genes are TRBV20-1 and TRBJ2-3; 9 bases line up with TRBD2. Germline-derived CDR1 and CDR2 are DFQATT and SNEGSKA (reference sequence). V gave up 6 bases and J gave up 2 bases; unmatched junction bases: 9. CDR3 length equals 15 residues. DNA of the CDR3: TGCAGTGCCCCCCGACTAGCGGAATACACAGATACGCAGTATTTT. It is translated as CSAPRLAEYTDTQYF.

This clonotype was observed a handful of times. The CDR3 sequence is CASRSSGGGWYGYTF. DNA of the CDR3: TGTGCCAGCCGCAGCTCAGGGGGTGGATGGTATGGCTACACCTTC. This chain uses TRBV6-5 with TRBJ1-2; 7 positions match TRBD1. The CDR3 is 15 amino acids. Germline CDR1 is MNHEY and CDR2 is SVGAGI. V lost 8 bases and J lost 5; bases outside the gene matches: 14.

Here the CDR3 DNA reads TGTGCCACCAGCAGTTCGACAGTAAAGGGTTGCACCTTC. Its protein product is CATSSSTVKGCTF. The chain uses TRBV15 and TRBJ1-2; D might be TRBD1 (5 bases). Trimming removed 3 bases from V and 13 bases from J, with 18 bases in between. The CDR3 totals 13 residues. Germline V lookup: CDR1 LNHNV, CDR2 YYDKDF (reference sequence).

The gene calls are TRBV7-2 and TRBJ2-1; 12 bases line up with TRBD2. V lost 4 bases and J lost 9; bases outside the gene matches: 19. CDR1 and CDR2 from the germline V gene are SGHTA and FQGNSA. The CDR3 length is 19 residues. CDR3 amino acids: CASSSGPPVLAGGGREQFF. Here the CDR3 DNA reads TGTGCCAGCAGCTCGGGACCGCCGGTACTAGCGGGAGGAGGGCGTGAGCAGTTCTTC.

The chain joins TRBV25-1 to TRBJ2-7; D not resolved. V was trimmed by 0 bases and J by 2 bases, leaving 11 bases between them. In germline, CDR1 is MGHDK, CDR2 SYGVNS. The CDR3 has 15 residues. The CDR3 nucleotides are TGTGCCAGCAGTGAATATAACGGCGGACCCTACGAGCAGTACTTC. This codes for CASSEYNGGPYEQYF.

This clonotype was detected once. The chain is built from TRBV7-2 and TRBJ1-2; 7 bases align to TRBD1. V lost 1 base and J lost 8; bases outside the gene matches: 7. Germline CDR1 and CDR2: SGHTA and FQGNSA. The length of the CDR3 is 14 residues. CDR3 loop: CASSLGGTAEGYTF. In DNA, the CDR3 is TGTGCCAGCAGCTTAGGGGGGACAGCGGAGGGCTACACCTTC.

In regard to this clonotype: One end of the junction varies from germline; a read error may be responsible. The chain couples TRBV5-1 to TRBJ2-5; the D gene is possibly TRBD2 (6 bases). CDR1 and CDR2 from the germline V gene are SGHRS and YFSETQ. The CDR3 length is 16 residues. The CDR3 sequence is CASNLRSSASQETQYF. The CDR3 DNA is TGCGCCAGCAACTTGCGCTCTAGCGCGTCCCAAGAGACCCAGTACTTC.

This chain connects TRBV4-2 to TRBJ2-3; tentatively, D is TRBD1 (5 bases). V was trimmed by 0 bases and J by 3 bases, leaving 13 bases between them. The CDR3 covers 16 residues. Germline lookup yields CDR1 LGHNA and CDR2 YNFKEQ. This CDR3 reads CASSQDRGQRTDTQYF. CDR3 coding DNA: TGTGCCAGCAGCCAAGATAGGGGTCAGAGGACAGATACGCAGTATTTT.

The table lists this clonotype with a few counts. This chain joins TRBV4-2 and TRBJ2-7; possibly TRBD1 for D (6 bases). Germline V gives CDR1 LGHNA, CDR2 YNFKEQ. The CDR3 has 16 residues. The ends were cut back, 3 bases at V and 4 bases at J, with 19 bases in the middle. The CDR3 loop is CASSQIRGKNNYEQYF. CDR3 sequence (DNA): TGTGCCAGCAGCCAGATTAGGGGGAAGAACAATTACGAGCAGTACTTC.

This clonotype was counted once. V and J are TRBV15 and TRBJ2-1, with 7 bases identical to TRBD1. J lost 3 bases, V lost 3 bases, and 2 bases had no gene match. Germline CDR1 LNHNV, CDR2 YYDKDF (reference sequence). The CDR3 is 14 residues long. The CDR3 nucleotides read TGTGCCACCAGCAGTTACAGGGGCTACAATGAGCAGTTCTTC. Residues: CATSSYRGYNEQFF.

This clonotype was seen only a few times. The chain combines TRBV11-2 with TRBJ1-1, with D maybe TRBD1 (5 bases). The CDR3 sequence is 14 residues long. The V gene lost 4 bases and the J gene lost 3 bases, with 12 bases spanning the gap. Germline V gene lookup returns CDR1 SGHAT and CDR2 FQNNGV. For the CDR3, the DNA is TGTGCCAGCAGCTCCGACAGCCGTTACACTGAAGCTTTCTTT. This translates into CASSSDSRYTEAFF.